The text below deals with one T cell receptor beta chain. Its cognate antigen has yet to be identified. No base quality information exists; no much larger clone differs at one position. Libraries came from the immunoSEQ multiplex PCR assay. TCRdb re-hosts the immuneACCESS table, in-frame sequences only. Its copies lack some clones; in the studies checked, an unresolved V gene accounts for under half of them, and the cause for the rest is not known. This sample gives about 81,000 clones in total; approximately 90% of them show up just once. The ten largest clones take up more than 0.25% of the sample. This sample is part of a study of technical replicates of blood from a few donors (dated by TCRdb to 2017 to 2019). Its CDR3 holds 22 amino acids, cysteine through phenylalanine. Only the CDR3 DNA stays, 66 bases, in frame from base 1. Sequences ENHRY (CDR1) and SYGVKD (CDR2) are obtained from the germline V gene. V is reduced by 5 bases and J by 4 bases, leaving a spacing of 35 bases between them.

This chain joins TRBV10-3 to TRBJ2-2; the D gene cannot be resolved beyond TRBD1 or TRBD2, each matching 11 bases. Source material: T cells isolated from PBMCs. This TCR came from a human donor in good health. The DNA sequence follows: TGTGCCATCAGTCCTGGACAGGGGGCTTTAACCCTCGGGACTAGCGGCACCGGGGAGCTGTTTTTT. Translated, this is CAISPGQGALTLGTSGTGELFF.